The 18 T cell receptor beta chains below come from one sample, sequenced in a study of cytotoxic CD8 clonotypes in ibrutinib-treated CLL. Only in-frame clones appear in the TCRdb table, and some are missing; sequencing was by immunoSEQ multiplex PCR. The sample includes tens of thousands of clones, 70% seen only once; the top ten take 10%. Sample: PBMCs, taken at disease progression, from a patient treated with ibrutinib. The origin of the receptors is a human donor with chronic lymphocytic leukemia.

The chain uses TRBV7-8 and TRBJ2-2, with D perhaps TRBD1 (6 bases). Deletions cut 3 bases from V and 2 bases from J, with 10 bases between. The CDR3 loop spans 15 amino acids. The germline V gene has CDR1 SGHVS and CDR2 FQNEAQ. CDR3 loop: CASSFGTPNTGELFF. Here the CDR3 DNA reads TGTGCCAGCAGCTTTGGGACACCTAACACCGGGGAGCTGTTTTTT. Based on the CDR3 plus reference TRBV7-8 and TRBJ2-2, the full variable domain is GAGVSQSPRYKVAKRGQDVALRCDPISGHVSLFWYQQALGQGPEFLTYFQNEAQLDKSGLPSDRFFAERPEGSVSTLKIQRTQQEDSAVYLCASSFGTPNTGELFFGEGSRLTVL.

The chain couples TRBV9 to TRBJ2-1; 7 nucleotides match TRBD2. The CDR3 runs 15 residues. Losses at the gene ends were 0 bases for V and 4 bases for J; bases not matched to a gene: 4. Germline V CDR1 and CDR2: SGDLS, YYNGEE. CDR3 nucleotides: TGTGCCAGCAGCGTAGGGCTAGCGGTTTACAATGAGCAGTTCTTC. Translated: CASSVGLAVYNEQFF.

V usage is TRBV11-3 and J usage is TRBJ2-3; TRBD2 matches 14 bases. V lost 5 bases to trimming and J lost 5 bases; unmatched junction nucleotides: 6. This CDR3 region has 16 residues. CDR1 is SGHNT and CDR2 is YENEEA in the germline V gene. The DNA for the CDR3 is TGTGCCAGCAGCGCGGGACTAGCGGGAGCCGGAGATACGCAGTATTTT. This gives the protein CASSAGLAGAGDTQYF.

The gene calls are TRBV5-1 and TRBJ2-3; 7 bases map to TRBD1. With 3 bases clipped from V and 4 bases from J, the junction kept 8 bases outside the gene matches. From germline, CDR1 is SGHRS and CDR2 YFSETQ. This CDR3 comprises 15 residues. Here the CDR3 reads CASSSEQGLSDTQYF. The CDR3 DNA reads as TGCGCCAGCAGCTCTGAACAGGGGCTTTCAGATACGCAGTATTTT.

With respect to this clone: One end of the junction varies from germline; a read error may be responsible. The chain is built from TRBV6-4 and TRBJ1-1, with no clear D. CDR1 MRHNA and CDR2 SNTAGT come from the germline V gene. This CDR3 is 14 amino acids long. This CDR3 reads CASRAQYGSTQAFF. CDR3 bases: TGTGCCAGCAGAGCCCAGTATGGAAGCACTCAAGCTTTCTTT.

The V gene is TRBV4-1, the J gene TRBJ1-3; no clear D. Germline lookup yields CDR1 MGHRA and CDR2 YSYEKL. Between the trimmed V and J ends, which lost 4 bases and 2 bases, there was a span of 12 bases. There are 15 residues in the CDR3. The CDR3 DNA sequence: TGCGCCAGCAGCCCCATCCCAGAAGCTGGAAACACCATATATTTT. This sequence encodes CASSPIPEAGNTIYF.

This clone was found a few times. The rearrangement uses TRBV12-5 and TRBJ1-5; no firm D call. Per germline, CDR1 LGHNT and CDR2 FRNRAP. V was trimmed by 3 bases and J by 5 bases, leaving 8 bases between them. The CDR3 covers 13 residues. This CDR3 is CASGLQLDQPQHF. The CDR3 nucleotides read TGTGCTAGTGGTTTACAGCTAGATCAGCCCCAGCATTTT.

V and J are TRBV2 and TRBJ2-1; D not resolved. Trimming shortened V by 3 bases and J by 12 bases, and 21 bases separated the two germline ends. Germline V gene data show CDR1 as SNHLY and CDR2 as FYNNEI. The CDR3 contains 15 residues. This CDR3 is CASSDTKIRQWMQFF. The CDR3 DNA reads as TGTGCCAGCAGTGATACTAAAATCCGCCAGTGGATGCAGTTCTTC.

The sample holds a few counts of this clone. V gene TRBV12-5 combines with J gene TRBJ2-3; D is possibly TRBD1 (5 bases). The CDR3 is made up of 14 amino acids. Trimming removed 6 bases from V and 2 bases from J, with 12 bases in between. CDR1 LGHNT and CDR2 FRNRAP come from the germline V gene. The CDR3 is CASGRQGSTDTQYF. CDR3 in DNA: TGTGCTAGTGGCAGGCAGGGCTCCACAGATACGCAGTATTTT.

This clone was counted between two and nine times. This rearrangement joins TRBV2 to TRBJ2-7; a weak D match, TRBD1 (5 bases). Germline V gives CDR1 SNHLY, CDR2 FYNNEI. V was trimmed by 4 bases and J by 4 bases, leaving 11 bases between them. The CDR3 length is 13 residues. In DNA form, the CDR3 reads TGTGCCAGCAGTGGACAGTACCCATACGAGCAGTACTTC. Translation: CASSGQYPYEQYF. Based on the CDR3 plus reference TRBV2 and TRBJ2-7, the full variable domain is EPEVTQTPSHQVTQMGQEVILRCVPISNHLYFYWYRQILGQKVEFLVSFYNNEISEKSEIFDDQFSVERPDGSNFTLKIRSTKLEDSAMYFCASSGQYPYEQYFGPGTRLTVT.

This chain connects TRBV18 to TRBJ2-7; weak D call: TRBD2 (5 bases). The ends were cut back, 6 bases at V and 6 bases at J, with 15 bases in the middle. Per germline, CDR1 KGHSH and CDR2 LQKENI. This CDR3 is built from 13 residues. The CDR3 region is CASSLREQIEQYF. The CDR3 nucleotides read TGTGCCAGCTCGCTACGGGAACAGATCGAGCAGTACTTC.

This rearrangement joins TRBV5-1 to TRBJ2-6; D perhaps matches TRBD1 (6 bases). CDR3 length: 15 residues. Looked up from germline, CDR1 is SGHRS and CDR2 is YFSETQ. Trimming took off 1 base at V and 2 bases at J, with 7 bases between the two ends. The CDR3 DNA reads TGCGCCAGCAGCTTGAGGGGGACTGGGGCCAACGTCCTGACTTTC. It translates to CASSLRGTGANVLTF.

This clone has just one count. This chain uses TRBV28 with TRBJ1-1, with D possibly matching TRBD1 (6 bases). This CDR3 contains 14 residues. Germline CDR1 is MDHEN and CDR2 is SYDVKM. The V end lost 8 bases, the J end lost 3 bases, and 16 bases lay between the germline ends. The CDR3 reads CASRLWTADTEAFF. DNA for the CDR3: TGTGCCAGCCGACTCTGGACAGCGGACACTGAAGCTTTCTTT. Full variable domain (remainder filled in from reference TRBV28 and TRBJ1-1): DVKVTQSSRYLVKRTGEKVFLECVQDMDHENMFWYRQDPGLGLRLIYFSYDVKMKEKGDIPEGYSVSREKKERFSLILESASTNQTSMYLCASRLWTADTEAFFGQGTRLTVV.

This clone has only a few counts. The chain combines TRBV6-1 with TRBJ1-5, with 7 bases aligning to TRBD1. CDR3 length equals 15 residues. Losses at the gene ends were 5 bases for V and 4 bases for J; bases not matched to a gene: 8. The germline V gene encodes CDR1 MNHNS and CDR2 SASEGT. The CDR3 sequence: CASSNRDSSNQPQHF. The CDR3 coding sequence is TGTGCCAGCAGTAACCGGGACAGTTCAAATCAGCCCCAGCATTTT.

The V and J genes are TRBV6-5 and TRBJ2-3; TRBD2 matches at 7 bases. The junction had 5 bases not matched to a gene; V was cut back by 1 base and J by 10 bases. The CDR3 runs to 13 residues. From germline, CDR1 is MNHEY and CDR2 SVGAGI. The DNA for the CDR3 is TGTGCCAGCAGTTACTGGGCGGGAGAAGCGCAGTATTTT. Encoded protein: CASSYWAGEAQYF.

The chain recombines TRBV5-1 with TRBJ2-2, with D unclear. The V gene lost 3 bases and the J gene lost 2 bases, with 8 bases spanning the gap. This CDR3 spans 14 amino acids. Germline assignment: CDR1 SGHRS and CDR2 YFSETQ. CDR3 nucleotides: TGCGCCAGCAGCTACCTTGGTAACACCGGGGAGCTGTTTTTT. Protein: CASSYLGNTGELFF.

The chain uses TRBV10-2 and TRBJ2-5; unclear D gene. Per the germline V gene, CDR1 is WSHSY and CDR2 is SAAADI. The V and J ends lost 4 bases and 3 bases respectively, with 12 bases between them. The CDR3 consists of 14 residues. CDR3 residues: CASSGVVQKETQYF. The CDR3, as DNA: TGCGCCAGCAGTGGGGTGGTCCAAAAAGAGACCCAGTACTTC.

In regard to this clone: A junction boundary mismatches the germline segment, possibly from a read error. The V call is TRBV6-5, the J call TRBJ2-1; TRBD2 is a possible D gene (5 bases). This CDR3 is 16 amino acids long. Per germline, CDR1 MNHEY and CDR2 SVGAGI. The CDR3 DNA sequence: TGTGCCAGCAGTTACTCGAAGCTAGCCTCCTCCAATGAGCAGTTCTTC. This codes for CASSYSKLASSNEQFF.